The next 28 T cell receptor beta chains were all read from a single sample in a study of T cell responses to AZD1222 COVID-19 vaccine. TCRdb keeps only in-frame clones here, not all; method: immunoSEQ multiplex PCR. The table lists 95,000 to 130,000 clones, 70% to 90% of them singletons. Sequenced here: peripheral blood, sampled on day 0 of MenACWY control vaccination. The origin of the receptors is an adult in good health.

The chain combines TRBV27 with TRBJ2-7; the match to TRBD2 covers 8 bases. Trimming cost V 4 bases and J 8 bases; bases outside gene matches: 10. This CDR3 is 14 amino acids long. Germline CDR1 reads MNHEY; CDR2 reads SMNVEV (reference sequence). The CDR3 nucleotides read TGTGCCAGCAGTTCGGGGGGGGCCCTACAAAAGCAGTACTTC. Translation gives CASSSGGALQKQYF.

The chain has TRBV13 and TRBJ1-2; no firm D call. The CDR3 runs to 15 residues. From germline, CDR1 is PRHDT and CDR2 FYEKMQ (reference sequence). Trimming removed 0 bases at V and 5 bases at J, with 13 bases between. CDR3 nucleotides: TGTGCCAGCAGCTTAGGCCGGGTTACCTCTTATGGCTACACCTTC. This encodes CASSLGRVTSYGYTF.

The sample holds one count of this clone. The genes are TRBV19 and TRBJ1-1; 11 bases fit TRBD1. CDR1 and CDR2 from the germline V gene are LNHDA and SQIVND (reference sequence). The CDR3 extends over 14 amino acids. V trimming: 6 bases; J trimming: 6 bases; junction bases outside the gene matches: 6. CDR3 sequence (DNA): TGTGCCAGTAGCTCCGGGACAGGGGGATCTGAAGCTTTCTTT. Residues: CASSSGTGGSEAFF.

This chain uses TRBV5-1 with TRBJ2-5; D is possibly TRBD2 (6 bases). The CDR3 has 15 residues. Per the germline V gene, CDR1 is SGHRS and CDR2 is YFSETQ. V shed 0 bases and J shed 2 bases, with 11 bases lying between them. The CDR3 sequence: CASSLVSAGQETQYF. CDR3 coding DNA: TGCGCCAGCAGCTTGGTTAGTGCGGGGCAAGAGACCCAGTACTTC.

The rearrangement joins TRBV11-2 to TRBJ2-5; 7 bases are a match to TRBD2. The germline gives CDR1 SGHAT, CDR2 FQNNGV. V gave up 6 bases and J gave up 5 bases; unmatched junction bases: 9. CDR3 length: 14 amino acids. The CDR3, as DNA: TGTGCCAGCAGTAGACTAGCTCATTTGGAGACCCAGTACTTC. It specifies CASSRLAHLETQYF.

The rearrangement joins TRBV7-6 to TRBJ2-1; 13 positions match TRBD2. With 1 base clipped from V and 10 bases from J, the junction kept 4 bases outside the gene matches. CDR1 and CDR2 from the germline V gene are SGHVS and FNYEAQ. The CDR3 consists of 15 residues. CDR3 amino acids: CASSLGETSGGEQFF. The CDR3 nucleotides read TGTGCCAGCAGCTTAGGGGAGACTAGCGGGGGGGAGCAGTTCTTC.

The CDR3 region is CASSPAYYGYTF. The CDR3 coding sequence is TGTGCCAGCAGTCCTGCCTACTATGGCTACACCTTC. This rearrangement joins TRBV12-3 or TRBV12-4 to TRBJ1-2; no definite D call. The V gene lost 5 bases and the J gene lost 3 bases, with 7 bases spanning the gap. CDR3 length: 12 residues.

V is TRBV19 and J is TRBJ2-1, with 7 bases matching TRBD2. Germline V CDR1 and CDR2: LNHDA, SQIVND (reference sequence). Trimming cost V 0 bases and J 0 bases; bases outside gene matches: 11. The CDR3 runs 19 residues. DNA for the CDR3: TGTGCCAGTAGTATAGAAACTCTTCCCGGGGGGAGCTCCTACAATGAGCAGTTCTTC. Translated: CASSIETLPGGSSYNEQFF.

CDR3 sequence reads: CASSEGGGPQPQHF. The CDR3 nucleotides are TGTGCCAGCAGTGAAGGTGGGGGTCCCCAGCCCCAGCATTTT. The chain uses TRBV6-1 and TRBJ1-5; D perhaps matches TRBD1 (5 bases). The CDR3 length is 14 residues. Looked up from germline, CDR1 is MNHNS and CDR2 is SASEGT. The ends were cut back, 1 base at V and 7 bases at J, with 11 bases in the middle.

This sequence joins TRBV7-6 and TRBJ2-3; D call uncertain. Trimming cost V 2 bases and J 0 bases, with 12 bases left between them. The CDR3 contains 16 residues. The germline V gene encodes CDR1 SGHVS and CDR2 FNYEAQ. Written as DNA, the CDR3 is TGTGCCAGCAGCTTAAATCTAATGGGAAGCACAGATACGCAGTATTTT. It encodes CASSLNLMGSTDTQYF.

CDR3 bases: TGTGCCAGTAGTACGGACCCACGGGGCTTCTATGGCTACACCTTC. This translates into CASSTDPRGFYGYTF. The V call is TRBV19, the J call TRBJ1-2; D is possibly TRBD1 (5 bases). Germline loops: CDR1 LNHDA, CDR2 SQIVND (reference sequence). Trimming cost V 4 bases and J 4 bases, with 16 bases left between them. The CDR3 contains 15 residues.

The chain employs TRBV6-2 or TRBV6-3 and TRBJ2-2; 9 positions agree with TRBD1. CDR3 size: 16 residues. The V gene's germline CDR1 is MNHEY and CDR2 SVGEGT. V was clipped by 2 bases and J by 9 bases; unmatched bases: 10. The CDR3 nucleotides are TGTGCCAGCAGTTACCCTTCCGGGACAGGGTACCGGGAGCTGTTTTTT. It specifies CASSYPSGTGYRELFF.

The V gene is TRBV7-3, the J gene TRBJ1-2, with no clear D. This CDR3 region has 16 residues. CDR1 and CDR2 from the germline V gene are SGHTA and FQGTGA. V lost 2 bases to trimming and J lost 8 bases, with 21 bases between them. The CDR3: CASSLEFATRLEGYTF. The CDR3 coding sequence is TGTGCCAGCAGCTTAGAGTTTGCTACACGGCTTGAGGGCTACACCTTC.

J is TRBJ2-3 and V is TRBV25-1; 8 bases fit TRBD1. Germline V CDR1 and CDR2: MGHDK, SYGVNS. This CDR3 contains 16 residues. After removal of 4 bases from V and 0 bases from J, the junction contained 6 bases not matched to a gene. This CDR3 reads CASSGGQGSSTDTQYF. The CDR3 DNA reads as TGTGCCAGCAGTGGCGGACAGGGATCTAGCACAGATACGCAGTATTTT. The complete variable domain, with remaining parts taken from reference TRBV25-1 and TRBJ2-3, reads EADIYQTPRYLVIGTGKKITLECSQTMGHDKMYWYQQDPGMELHLIHYSYGVNSTEKGDLSSESTVSRIRTEHFPLTLESARPSHTSQYLCASSGGQGSSTDTQYFGPGTRLTVL.

The CDR3 coding sequence is TGTGCCAGCAGCTTGGGACATGAAGCTTACAATGAGCAGTTCTTC. Translated, it gives CASSLGHEAYNEQFF. The gene calls are TRBV7-2 and TRBJ2-1; tentatively, D is TRBD1 (6 bases). Per the germline V gene, CDR1 is SGHTA and CDR2 is FQGNSA. V lost 3 bases, J lost 4 bases, and 13 bases lay in between. This CDR3 has 15 amino acids.

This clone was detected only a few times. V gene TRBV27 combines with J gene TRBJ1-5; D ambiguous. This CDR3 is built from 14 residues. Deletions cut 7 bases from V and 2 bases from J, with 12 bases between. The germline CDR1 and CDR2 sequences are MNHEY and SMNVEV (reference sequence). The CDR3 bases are TGTGCCAGCAAAGCCGGACTGCGCAATCAGCCCCAGCATTTT. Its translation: CASKAGLRNQPQHF.

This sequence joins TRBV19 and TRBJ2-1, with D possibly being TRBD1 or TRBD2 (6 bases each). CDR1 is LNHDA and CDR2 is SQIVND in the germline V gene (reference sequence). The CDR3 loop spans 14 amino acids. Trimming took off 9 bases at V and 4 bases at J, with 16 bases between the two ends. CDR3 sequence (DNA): TGTGCCAGCAAAACAAAGGGGGGTTACAATGAGCAGTTCTTC. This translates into CASKTKGGYNEQFF.

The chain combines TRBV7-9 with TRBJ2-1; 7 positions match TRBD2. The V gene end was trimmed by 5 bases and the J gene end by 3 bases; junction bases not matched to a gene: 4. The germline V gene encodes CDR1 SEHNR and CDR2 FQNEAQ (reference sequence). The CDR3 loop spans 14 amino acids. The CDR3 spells CASSPPGGYNEQFF. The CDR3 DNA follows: TGTGCCAGCAGCCCTCCGGGGGGCTACAATGAGCAGTTCTTC.

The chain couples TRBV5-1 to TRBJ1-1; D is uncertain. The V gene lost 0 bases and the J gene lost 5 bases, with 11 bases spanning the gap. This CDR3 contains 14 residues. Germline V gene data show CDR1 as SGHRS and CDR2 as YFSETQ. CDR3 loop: CASSLGQEGTEAFF. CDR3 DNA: TGCGCCAGCAGCTTGGGGCAGGAAGGGACTGAAGCTTTCTTT. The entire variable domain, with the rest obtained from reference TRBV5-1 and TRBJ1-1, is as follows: KAGVTQTPRYLIKTRGQQVTLSCSPISGHRSVSWYQQTPGQGLQFLFEYFSETQRNKGNFPGRFSGRQFSNSRSEMNVSTLELGDSALYLCASSLGQEGTEAFFGQGTRLTVV.

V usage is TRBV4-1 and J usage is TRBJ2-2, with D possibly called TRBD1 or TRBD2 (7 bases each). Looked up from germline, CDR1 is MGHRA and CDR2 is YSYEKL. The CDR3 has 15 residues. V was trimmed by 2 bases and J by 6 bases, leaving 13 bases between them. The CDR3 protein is CASSQSGGVPGELFF. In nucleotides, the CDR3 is TGCGCCAGCAGCCAATCAGGGGGGGTCCCCGGGGAGCTGTTTTTT.

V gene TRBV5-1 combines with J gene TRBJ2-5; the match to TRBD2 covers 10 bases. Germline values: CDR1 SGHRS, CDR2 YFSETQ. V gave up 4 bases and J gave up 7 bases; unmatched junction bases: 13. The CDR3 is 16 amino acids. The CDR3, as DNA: TGCGCCAGCAGCCTATCTAGCGGGGGAAGAGGCTCGACCCAGTACTTC. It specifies CASSLSSGGRGSTQYF.

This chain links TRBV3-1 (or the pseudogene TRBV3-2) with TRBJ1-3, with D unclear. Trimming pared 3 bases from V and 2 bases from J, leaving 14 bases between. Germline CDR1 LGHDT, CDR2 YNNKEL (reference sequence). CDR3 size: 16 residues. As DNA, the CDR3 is TGTGCCAGCAGCCATTTCTTGGGAGGTCCTGGAAACACCATATATTTT. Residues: CASSHFLGGPGNTIYF.

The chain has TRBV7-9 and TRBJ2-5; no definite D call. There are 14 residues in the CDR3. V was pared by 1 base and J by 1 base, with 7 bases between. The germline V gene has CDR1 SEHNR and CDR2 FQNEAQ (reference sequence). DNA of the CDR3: TGTGCCAGCAGCTTAGGGTCGAGCCAAGAGACCCAGTACTTC. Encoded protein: CASSLGSSQETQYF.

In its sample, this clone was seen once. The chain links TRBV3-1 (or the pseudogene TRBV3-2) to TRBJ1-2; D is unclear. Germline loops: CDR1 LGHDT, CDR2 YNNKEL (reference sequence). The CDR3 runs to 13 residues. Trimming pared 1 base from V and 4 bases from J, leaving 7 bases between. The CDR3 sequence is CASSQGTLYGYTF. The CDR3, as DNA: TGTGCCAGCAGCCAAGGGACTCTCTATGGCTACACCTTC.

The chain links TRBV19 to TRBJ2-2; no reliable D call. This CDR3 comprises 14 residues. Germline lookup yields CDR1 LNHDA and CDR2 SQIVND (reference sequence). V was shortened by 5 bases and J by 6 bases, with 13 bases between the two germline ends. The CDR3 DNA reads TGTGCCAGTAGTCCCACAACCCGCGCCGGGGAGCTGTTTTTT. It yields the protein CASSPTTRAGELFF.

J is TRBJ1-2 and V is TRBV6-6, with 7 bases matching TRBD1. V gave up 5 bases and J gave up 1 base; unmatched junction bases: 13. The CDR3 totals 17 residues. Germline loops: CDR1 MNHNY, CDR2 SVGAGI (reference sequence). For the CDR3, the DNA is TGTGCCAGCAGTCTAAAACCGGGACAGACTTTTAACTATGGCTACACCTTC. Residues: CASSLKPGQTFNYGYTF.

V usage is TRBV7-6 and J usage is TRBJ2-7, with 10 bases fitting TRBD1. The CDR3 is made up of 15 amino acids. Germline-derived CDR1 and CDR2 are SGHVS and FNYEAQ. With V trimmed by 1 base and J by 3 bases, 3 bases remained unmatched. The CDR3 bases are TGTGCCAGCAGCTTAGAGGACAGGGGGGACTACGAGCAGTACTTC. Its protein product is CASSLEDRGDYEQYF. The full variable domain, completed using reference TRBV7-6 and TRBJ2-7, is GAGVSQSPRYKVTKRGQDVALRCDPISGHVSLYWYRQALGQGPEFLTYFNYEAQQDKSGLPNDRFSAERPEGSISTLTIQRTEQRDSAMYRCASSLEDRGDYEQYFGPGTRLTVT.

The CDR3 DNA reads as TGTGCCAGCAGCGGGGGACACACTGAAGCTTTCTTT. This encodes CASSGGHTEAFF. The rearrangement uses TRBV7-9 and TRBJ1-1; perhaps TRBD1 as D (5 bases). Germline CDR1 is SEHNR and CDR2 is FQNEAQ (reference sequence). This CDR3 contains 12 residues. V shed 5 bases and J shed 3 bases, with 7 bases lying between them.